The text below deals with one T cell receptor (beta chain). This entry comes from a study of control samples from healthy donors and cancer patients. CDR1 MGHRA and CDR2 YSYEKL come from the germline V gene. This CDR3 spans 14 amino acids. V was clipped by 5 bases and J by 2 bases; unmatched bases: 6. Here immunoSEQ multiplex PCR was the method, and the copy in TCRdb shows in-frame clones only, minus some. The sample yields 150,000 to 200,000 clones, roughly 94% seen once. Material: blood. The chain recombines TRBV4-1 with TRBJ2-7; 7 positions match TRBD1. The source is a woman younger than 35 in good health. CDR3: CASSYQTGTYEQYF. CDR3 nucleotides: TGCGCCAGCAGCTACCAGACAGGGACCTACGAGCAGTACTTC.